The T cell receptor (beta chain) under discussion was sequenced for a study of blood T cell repertoires in COVID-19. Germline CDR1 reads SGHTA; CDR2 reads FQGNSA. This CDR3 has 13 residues. V lost 5 bases, J lost 7 bases, and 6 bases stayed unmatched. TCRdb keeps only in-frame clones here, not all; method: immunoSEQ multiplex PCR. The data show around 460,000 clones, 80% to 90% seen once. The receptor's source is a man younger than 30 with COVID-19, enrolled during active disease. V is TRBV7-2 and J is TRBJ1-2, with 8 positions matching TRBD1. The specimen sequenced was peripheral blood. The CDR3 loop reads CASSLGQGFGYTF. The CDR3 DNA is TGTGCCAGCAGCCTCGGACAGGGATTTGGCTACACCTTC.